These T cell receptor beta chains were read from a single sample in a study of T cell responses to AZD1222 COVID-19 vaccine. TCRdb's copy holds only in-frame clones and misses some; the assay was immunoSEQ multiplex PCR. The data show approximately 100,000 clones, 85% to 90% seen once. The sequences come from peripheral blood, collected on day 0 of AZD1222 vaccination. These receptors were collected from an adult in good health. CDR3s include the opening cysteine and the closing phenylalanine or tryptophan. A D gene is named only where the DNA matches it firmly. The size of a clone is reported for some rows only, either as once, few or many, or as a class for expanded clones.

TRBV19	TRBJ1-3	-	-	14	CASSIFGSGNTIYF	TGTGCCAGTTCCATCTTTGGTTCTGGAAACACCATATATTTT
TRBV11-3	TRBJ2-1	-	-	15	CASSFLAGPAREQFF	TGTGCCAGCAGCTTTCTCGCGGGGCCCGCCCGGGAGCAGTTCTTC
TRBV5-4	TRBJ1-1	-	-	15	CASSSKGRLNTEAFF	TGTGCCAGCAGCTCGAAGGGTAGACTGAACACTGAAGCTTTCTTT
TRBV18	TRBJ1-6	-	-	15	CASSLDPLWGSPLHF	TGTGCCAGCTCTCTTGATCCATTGTGGGGTTCACCCCTCCACTTT
TRBV18	TRBJ2-1	once	-	15	CASSPGRGGYNEQFF	TGTGCCAGCTCCCCCGGTAGGGGGGGGTACAATGAGCAGTTCTTC
TRBV11-2	TRBJ1-2	-	TRBD1	14	CASSRTTGVYGYTF	TGTGCCAGCAGCCGAACGACAGGGGTCTATGGCTACACCTTC
TRBV27	TRBJ1-5	-	-	14	CASSPVGGVQPQHF	TGTGCCAGCAGTCCCGTTGGGGGTGTACAGCCCCAGCATTTT
TRBV27	TRBJ1-2	-	-	14	CASRNPGQVYGYTF	TGTGCCAGCAGAAACCCGGGACAAGTCTATGGCTACACCTTC
TRBV12-3/TRBV12-4	TRBJ1-6	once	-	11	CASSLGGVLHF	TGTGCCAGCAGTTTAGGGGGGGTCCTCCACTTT
TRBV5-1	TRBJ1-1	-	-	14	CASEKGPENTEAFF	TGCGCCAGCGAAAAAGGGCCCGAGAACACTGAAGCTTTCTTT
TRBV2	TRBJ2-2	-	-	13	CASRAEGTGELFF	TGTGCCAGCCGAGCCGAGGGCACCGGGGAGCTGTTTTTT
TRBV5-6	TRBJ2-7	-	TRBD1	14	CASMVRGRWHEQYF	TGTGCCAGCATGGTGAGGGGGCGGTGGCACGAGCAGTACTTC
TRBV11-2	TRBJ2-1	-	TRBD2	14	CASSLGGLAGVQFF	TGTGCCAGCAGCTTAGGGGGACTAGCGGGCGTTCAGTTCTTC
TRBV2	TRBJ1-6	-	-	11	CASSEAPGLIF	TGTGCCAGCAGTGAGGCGCCAGGACTAATCTTT
TRBV11-2	TRBJ2-7	-	-	14	CASSLGGTAWEQYF	TGTGCCAGCAGCTTAGGGGGGACTGCTTGGGAGCAGTACTTC
TRBV5-8	TRBJ1-2	-	-	13	CASSWSVYYGYTF	TGTGCCAGCAGCTGGTCCGTTTACTATGGCTACACCTTC
TRBV5-6	TRBJ1-6	once	-	15	CASSSSDLNNSPLHF	TGTGCCAGCAGCTCCTCGGACCTTAATAATTCACCCCTCCACTTT
TRBV6-5	TRBJ1-6	-	-	14	CASSYRGSNSPLHF	TGTGCCAGCAGTTACAGGGGCAGTAATTCACCCCTCCACTTT
TRBV7-9	TRBJ1-6	-	TRBD1	15	CASSLEGAPGSPLHF	TGTGCCAGCAGCTTAGAGGGGGCTCCTGGGTCACCCCTCCACTTT
TRBV5-1	TRBJ2-2	once	TRBD1	15	CASSQTGSNTGELFF	TGCGCCAGCAGCCAGACAGGGTCGAACACCGGGGAGCTGTTTTTT
TRBV29-1	TRBJ1-1	-	TRBD1	12	CSVEEQGAGAFF	TGCAGCGTTGAAGAACAGGGGGCAGGGGCTTTCTTT
TRBV7-9	TRBJ2-3	-	TRBD1	14	CASSATGTVSTQYF	TGTGCCAGCAGCGCAACCGGGACAGTCTCTACGCAGTATTTT
TRBV7-8	TRBJ1-4	-	-	15	CASSLRSRFNEKLFF	TGTGCCAGCAGCTTACGGTCTCGGTTCAATGAAAAACTGTTTTTT
TRBV9	TRBJ1-2	-	-	14	CASSPDQYVPGYTF	TGTGCCAGCAGCCCGGACCAGTATGTGCCTGGCTACACCTTC
TRBV3-1/TRBV3-2	TRBJ1-1	-	-	11	CATTGGAEAFF	TGTGCCACAACTGGGGGGGCTGAAGCTTTCTTT
TRBV20-1	TRBJ2-5	-	-	13	CSASDPPLGTQYF	TGCAGTGCTAGTGACCCTCCCCTCGGGACCCAGTACTTC
TRBV9	TRBJ2-3	-	TRBD2	13	CASSFGGADTQYF	TGTGCCAGCAGCTTCGGGGGGGCAGATACGCAGTATTTT
TRBV7-3	TRBJ2-1	-	TRBD1	13	CASSSYRGQEQFF	TGTGCCAGCAGCTCGTACAGGGGGCAGGAGCAGTTCTTC
TRBV28	TRBJ1-6	-	TRBD1	15	CASTELTGGNSPLHF	TGTGCCAGCACCGAACTAACAGGGGGGAATTCACCCCTCCACTTT
TRBV5-4	TRBJ2-7	-	TRBD1	16	CASSFARKGASYEQYF	TGTGCCAGCAGCTTCGCCCGGAAGGGGGCTTCCTACGAGCAGTACTTC
TRBV27	TRBJ1-5	once	-	12	CARRVSNQPQHF	TGTGCCAGAAGGGTGAGCAATCAGCCCCAGCATTTT
TRBV9	TRBJ2-1	-	-	16	CASSVARVSSYNEQFF	TGTGCCAGCAGCGTGGCCCGGGTTAGCTCCTACAATGAGCAGTTCTTC
TRBV15	TRBJ1-2	-	-	15	CATSRQGSLNYGYTF	TGTGCCACCAGCAGACAGGGATCTCTTAACTATGGCTACACCTTC
TRBV11-1	TRBJ2-1	-	TRBD2	16	CASSLGRGLSFNEQFF	TGTGCCAGCAGCTTGGGGCGGGGGTTATCCTTCAATGAGCAGTTCTTC
TRBV28	TRBJ1-5	-	TRBD1	15	CASSKDRGWAQPQHF	TGTGCCAGCAGTAAGGACAGGGGTTGGGCTCAGCCCCAGCATTTT